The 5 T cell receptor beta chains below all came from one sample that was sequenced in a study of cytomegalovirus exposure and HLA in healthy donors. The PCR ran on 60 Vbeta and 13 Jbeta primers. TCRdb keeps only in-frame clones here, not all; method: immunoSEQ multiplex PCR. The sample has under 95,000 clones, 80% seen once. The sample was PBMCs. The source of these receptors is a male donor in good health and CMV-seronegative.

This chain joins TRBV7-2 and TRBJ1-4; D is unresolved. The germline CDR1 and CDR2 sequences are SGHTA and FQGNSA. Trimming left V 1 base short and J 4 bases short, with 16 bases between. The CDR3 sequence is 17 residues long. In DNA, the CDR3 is TGTGCCAGCAGCTTAGAACCGGGATCGGCCTTTAATGAAAAACTGTTTTTT. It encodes CASSLEPGSAFNEKLFF. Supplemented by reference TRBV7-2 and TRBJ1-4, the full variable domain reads GAGVSQSPSNKVTEKGKDVELRCDPISGHTALYWYRQSLGQGLEFLIYFQGNSAPDKSGLPSDRFSAERTGGSVSTLTIQRTQQEDSAVYLCASSLEPGSAFNEKLFFGSGTQLSVL.

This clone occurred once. The CDR3 loop is CASGGNVYQPQHF. CDR3 coding DNA: TGTGCCAGCGGAGGGAACGTCTATCAGCCCCAGCATTTT. The gene calls are TRBV6-1 and TRBJ1-5; the D is unclear. Trimming took off 8 bases at V and 5 bases at J, with 13 bases between the two ends. The CDR3 is made up of 13 amino acids. Looked up from germline, CDR1 is MNHNS and CDR2 is SASEGT.

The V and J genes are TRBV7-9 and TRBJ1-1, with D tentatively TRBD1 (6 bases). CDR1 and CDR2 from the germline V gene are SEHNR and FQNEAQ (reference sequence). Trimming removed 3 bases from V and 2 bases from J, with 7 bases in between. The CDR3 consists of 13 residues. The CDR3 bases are TGTGCCAGCAGCTTGGACAGTAACACTGAAGCTTTCTTT. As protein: CASSLDSNTEAFF.

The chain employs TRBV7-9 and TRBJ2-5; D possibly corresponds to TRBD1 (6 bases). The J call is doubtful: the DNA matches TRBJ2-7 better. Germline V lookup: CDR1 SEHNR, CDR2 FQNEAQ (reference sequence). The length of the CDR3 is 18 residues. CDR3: CASSLAGQAVNRANEQYF. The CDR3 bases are TGTGCCAGCAGCTTAGCCGGACAAGCGGTTAACAGGGCCAACGAGCAGTACTTC.

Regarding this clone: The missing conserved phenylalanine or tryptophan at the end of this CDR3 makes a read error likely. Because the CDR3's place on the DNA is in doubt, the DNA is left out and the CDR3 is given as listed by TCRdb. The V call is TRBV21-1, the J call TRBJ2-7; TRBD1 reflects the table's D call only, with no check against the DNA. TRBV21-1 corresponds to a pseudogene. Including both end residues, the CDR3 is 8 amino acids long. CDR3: CASNYRKL.